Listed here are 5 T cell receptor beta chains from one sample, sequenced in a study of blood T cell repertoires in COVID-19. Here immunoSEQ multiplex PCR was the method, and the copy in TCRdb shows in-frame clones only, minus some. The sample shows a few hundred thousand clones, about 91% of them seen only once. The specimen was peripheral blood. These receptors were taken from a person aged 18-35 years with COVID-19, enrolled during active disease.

The CDR3 nucleotides read TGCGCCAGCAGCTTCACCCCCGCGGCCGGCGAGCAGTTCTTC. Translating it yields CASSFTPAAGEQFF. The chain uses TRBV5-1 and TRBJ2-1; D remains unclear. This CDR3 has 14 residues. V was shortened by 2 bases and J by 10 bases, with 16 bases between the two germline ends. Germline values: CDR1 SGHRS, CDR2 YFSETQ.

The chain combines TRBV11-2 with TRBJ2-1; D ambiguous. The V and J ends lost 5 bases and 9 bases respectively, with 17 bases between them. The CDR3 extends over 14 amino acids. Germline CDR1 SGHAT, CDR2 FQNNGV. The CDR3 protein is CASSPPLGGVEQFF. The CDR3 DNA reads TGTGCCAGCAGCCCTCCCCTAGGCGGCGTTGAGCAGTTCTTC.

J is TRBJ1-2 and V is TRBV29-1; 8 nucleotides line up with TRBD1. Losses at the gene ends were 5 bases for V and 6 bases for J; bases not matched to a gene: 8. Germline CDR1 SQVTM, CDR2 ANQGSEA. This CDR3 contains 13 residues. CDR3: CSVPSDRGDGYTF. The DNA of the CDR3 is TGCAGCGTTCCCAGTGACAGGGGAGATGGCTACACCTTC.

CDR3 nucleotide sequence: TGTGCCACCAGTGCCTCGGACAGGGTACACGAGCAGTACTTC. Amino acids: CATSASDRVHEQYF. The chain joins TRBV24-1 to TRBJ2-7; 8 nucleotides match TRBD1. Germline CDR1 reads KGHDR; CDR2 reads SFDVKD. J lost 5 bases, V lost 5 bases, and 7 bases had no gene match. The CDR3 contains 14 residues.

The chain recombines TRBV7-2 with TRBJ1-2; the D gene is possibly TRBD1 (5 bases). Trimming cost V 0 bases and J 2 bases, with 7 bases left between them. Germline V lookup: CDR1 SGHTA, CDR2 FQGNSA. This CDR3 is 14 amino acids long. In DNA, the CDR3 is TGTGCCAGCAGCTTAGCGCGGGGGAACTATGGCTACACCTTC. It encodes CASSLARGNYGYTF.